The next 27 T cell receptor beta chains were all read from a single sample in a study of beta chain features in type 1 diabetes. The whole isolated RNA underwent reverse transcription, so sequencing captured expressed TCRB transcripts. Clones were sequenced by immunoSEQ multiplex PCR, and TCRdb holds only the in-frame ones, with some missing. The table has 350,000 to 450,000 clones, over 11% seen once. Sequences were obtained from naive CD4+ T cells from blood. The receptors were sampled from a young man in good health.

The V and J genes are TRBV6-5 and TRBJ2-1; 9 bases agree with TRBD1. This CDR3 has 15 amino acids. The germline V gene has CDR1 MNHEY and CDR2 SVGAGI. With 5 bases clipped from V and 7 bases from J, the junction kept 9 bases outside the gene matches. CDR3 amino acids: CASSHTGGEGNEQFF. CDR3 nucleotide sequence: TGTGCCAGCAGTCATACAGGGGGCGAAGGGAATGAGCAGTTCTTC.

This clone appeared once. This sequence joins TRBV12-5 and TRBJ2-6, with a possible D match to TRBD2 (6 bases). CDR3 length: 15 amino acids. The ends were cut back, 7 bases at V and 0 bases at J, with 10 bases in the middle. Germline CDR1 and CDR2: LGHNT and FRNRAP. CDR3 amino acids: CASAFGGSGANVLTF. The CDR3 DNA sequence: TGTGCTAGTGCCTTCGGGGGCTCTGGGGCCAACGTCCTGACTTTC. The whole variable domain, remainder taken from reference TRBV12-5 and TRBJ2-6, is DARVTQTPRHKVTEMGQEVTMRCQPILGHNTVFWYRQTMMQGLELLAYFRNRAPLDDSGMPKDRFSAEMPDATLATLKIQPSEPRDSAVYFCASAFGGSGANVLTFGAGSRLTVL.

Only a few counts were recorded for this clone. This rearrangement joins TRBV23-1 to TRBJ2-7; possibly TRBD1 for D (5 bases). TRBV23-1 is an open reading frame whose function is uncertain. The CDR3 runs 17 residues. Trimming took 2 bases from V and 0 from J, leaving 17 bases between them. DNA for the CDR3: TGCGCCAGCAGTCAAGCGCCATGGGGCGAAAGCTCCTACGAGCAGTACGTC. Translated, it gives CASSQAPWGESSYEQYV.

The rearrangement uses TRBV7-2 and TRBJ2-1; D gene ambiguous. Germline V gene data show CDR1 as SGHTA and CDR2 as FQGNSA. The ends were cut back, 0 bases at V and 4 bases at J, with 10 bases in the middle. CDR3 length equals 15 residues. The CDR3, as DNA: TGTGCCAGCAGCTTAGCGCGTCGGCCGTACAATGAGCAGTTCTTC. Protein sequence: CASSLARRPYNEQFF.

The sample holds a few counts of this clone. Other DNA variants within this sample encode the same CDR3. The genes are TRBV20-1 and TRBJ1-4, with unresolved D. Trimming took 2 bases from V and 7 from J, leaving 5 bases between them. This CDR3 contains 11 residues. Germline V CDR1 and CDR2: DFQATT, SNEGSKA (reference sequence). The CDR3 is CSARLSEKLFF. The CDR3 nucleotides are TGCAGTGCTAGATTGAGTGAAAAACTGTTTTTT.

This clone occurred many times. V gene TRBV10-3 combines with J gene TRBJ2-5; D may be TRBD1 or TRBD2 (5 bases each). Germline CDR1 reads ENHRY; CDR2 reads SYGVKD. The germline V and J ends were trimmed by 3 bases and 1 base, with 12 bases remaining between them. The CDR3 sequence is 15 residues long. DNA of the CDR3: TGTGCCATCAGTGACCTGGGACGCGGCCAAGAGACCCAGTACTTC. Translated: CAISDLGRGQETQYF.

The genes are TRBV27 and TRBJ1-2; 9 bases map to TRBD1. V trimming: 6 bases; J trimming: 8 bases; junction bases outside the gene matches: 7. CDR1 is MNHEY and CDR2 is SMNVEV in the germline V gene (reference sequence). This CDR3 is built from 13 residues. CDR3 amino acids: CASSTGGLEGYTF. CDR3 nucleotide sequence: TGTGCCAGCAGCACAGGGGGCCTCGAGGGCTACACCTTC.

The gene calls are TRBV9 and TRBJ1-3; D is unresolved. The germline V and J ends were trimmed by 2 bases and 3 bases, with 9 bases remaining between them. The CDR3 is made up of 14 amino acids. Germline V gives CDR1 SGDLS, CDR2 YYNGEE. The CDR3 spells CASSVAVGGNTIYF. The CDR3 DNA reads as TGTGCCAGCAGCGTGGCGGTAGGTGGAAACACCATATATTTT. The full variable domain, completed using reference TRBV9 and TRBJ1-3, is DSGVTQTPKHLITATGQRVTLRCSPRSGDLSVYWYQQSLDQGLQFLIQYYNGEERAKGNILERFSAQQFPDLHSELNLSSLELGDSALYFCASSVAVGGNTIYFGEGSWLTVV.

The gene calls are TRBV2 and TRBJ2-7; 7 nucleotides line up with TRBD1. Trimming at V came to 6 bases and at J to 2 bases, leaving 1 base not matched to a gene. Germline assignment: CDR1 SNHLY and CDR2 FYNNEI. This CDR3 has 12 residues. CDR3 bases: TGTGCCAGCAGGACAGGGACCTACGAGCAGTACGTC. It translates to CASRTGTYEQYV.

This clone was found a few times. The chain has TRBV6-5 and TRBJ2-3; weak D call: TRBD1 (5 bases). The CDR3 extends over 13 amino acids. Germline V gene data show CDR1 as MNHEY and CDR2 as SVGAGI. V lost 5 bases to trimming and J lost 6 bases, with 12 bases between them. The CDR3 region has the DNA TGTGCCAGCAGTCCTCTTCCAGGGGATACGCAGTATTTT. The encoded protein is CASSPLPGDTQYF.

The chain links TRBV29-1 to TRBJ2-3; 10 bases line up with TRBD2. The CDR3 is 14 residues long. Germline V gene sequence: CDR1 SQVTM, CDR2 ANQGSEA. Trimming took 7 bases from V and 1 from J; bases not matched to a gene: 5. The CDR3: CSARGLAGTDTQYF. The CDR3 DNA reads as TGCAGCGCGCGCGGACTAGCGGGCACAGATACGCAGTATTTT.

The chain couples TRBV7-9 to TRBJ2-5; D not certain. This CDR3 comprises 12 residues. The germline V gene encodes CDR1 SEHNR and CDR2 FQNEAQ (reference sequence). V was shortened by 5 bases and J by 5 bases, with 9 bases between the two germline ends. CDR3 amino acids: CASSIVGETQYF. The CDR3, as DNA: TGTGCCAGCAGCATCGTGGGGGAGACCCAGTACTTC.

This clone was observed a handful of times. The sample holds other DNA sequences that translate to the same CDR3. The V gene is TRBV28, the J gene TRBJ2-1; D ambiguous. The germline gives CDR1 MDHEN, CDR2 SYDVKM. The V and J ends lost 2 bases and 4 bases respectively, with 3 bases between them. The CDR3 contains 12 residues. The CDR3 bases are TGTGCCAGCAGTTTAAGGTACAATGAGCAGTTCTTC. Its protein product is CASSLRYNEQFF.

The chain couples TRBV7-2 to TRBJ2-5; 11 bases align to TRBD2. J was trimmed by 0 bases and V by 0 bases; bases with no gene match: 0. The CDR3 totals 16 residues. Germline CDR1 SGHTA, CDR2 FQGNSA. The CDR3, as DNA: TGTGCCAGCAGCTTAGCGGGACTAGCGGACCAAGAGACCCAGTACTTC. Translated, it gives CASSLAGLADQETQYF.

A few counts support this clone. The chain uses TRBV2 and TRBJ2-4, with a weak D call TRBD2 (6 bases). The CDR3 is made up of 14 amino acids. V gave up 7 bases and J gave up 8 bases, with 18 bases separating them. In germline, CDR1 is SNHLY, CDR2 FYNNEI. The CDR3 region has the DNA TGTGCCAGCAAACCGGGACTCCAAACGGACATTCAGTACTTC. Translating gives CASKPGLQTDIQYF.

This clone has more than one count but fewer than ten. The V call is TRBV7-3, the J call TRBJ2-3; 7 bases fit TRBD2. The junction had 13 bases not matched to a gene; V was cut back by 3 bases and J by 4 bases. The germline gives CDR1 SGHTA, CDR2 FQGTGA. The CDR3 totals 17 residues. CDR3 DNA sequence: TGTGCCAGCAGCTTCCTCGGCGGGAGCTTGCGACCAGATACGCAGTATTTT. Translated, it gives CASSFLGGSLRPDTQYF. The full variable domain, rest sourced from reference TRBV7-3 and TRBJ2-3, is GAGVSQTPSNKVTEKGKYVELRCDPISGHTALYWYRQSLGQGPEFLIYFQGTGAADDSGLPNDRFFAVRPEGSVSTLKIQRTERGDSAVYLCASSFLGGSLRPDTQYFGPGTRLTVL.

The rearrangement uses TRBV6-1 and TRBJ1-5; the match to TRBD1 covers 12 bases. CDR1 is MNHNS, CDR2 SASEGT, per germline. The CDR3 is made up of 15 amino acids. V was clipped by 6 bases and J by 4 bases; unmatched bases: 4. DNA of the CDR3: TGTGCCAGCAGCGGGACAGGGGGCCTAAATCAGCCCCAGCATTTT. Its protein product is CASSGTGGLNQPQHF.

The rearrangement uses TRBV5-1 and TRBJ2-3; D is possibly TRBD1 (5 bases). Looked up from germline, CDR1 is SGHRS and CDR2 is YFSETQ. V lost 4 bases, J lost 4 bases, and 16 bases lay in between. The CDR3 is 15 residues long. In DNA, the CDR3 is TGCGCCAGCAGCCCCGGACACAACCAGGCAGATACGCAGTATTTT. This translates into CASSPGHNQADTQYF.

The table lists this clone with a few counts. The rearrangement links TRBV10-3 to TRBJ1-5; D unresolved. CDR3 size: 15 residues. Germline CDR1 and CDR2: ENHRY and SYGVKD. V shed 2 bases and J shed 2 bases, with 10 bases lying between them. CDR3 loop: CAISEKPQGNQPQHF. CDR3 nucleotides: TGTGCCATCAGTGAGAAGCCCCAGGGCAATCAGCCCCAGCATTTT.

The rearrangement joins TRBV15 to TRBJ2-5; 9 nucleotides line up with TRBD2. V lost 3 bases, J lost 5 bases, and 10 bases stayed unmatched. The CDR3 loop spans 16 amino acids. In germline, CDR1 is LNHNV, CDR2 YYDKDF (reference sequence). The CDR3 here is CATSSKGLAARETQYF. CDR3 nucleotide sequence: TGTGCCACCAGCAGTAAGGGACTAGCAGCTCGGGAGACCCAGTACTTC.

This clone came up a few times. CDR3 sequence reads: CASIGWGTDTQYF. The CDR3 bases are TGTGCCAGCATAGGATGGGGCACAGATACGCAGTATTTT. The genes are TRBV2 and TRBJ2-3; D gene ambiguous. V was shortened by 7 bases and J by 1 base, with 9 bases between the two germline ends. CDR1 and CDR2 (germline): SNHLY, FYNNEI. The CDR3 has 13 residues.

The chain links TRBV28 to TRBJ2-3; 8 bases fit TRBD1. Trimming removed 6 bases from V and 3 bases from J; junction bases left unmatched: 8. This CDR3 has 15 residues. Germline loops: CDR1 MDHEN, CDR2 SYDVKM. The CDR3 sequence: CASRPGGVETDTQYF. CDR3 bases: TGTGCCAGCAGACCAGGGGGCGTGGAGACAGATACGCAGTATTTT.

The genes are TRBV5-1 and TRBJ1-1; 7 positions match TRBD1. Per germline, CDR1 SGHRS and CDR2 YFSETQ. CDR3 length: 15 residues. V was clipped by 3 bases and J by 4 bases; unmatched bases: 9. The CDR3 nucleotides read TGCGCCAGCAGCTCAGAGGGGGCGCCCGGCACTGAAGCTTTCTTT. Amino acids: CASSSEGAPGTEAFF.

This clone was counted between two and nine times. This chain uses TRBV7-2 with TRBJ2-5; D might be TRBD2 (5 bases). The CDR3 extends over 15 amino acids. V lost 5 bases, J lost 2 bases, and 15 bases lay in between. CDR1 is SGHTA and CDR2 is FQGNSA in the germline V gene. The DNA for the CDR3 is TGTGCCAGCAGCCGGAGCGGCGTCAGACAAGAGACCCAGTACTTC. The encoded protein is CASSRSGVRQETQYF.

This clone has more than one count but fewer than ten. The CDR3 sequence: CASSLGTTGELFF. CDR3 in DNA: TGTGCCAGCAGCTTAGGGACCACCGGGGAGCTGTTTTTT. The chain couples TRBV11-2 to TRBJ2-2; D gene ambiguous. The germline gives CDR1 SGHAT, CDR2 FQNNGV. V was trimmed by 1 base and J by 4 bases, leaving 4 bases between them. CDR3 length: 13 residues.

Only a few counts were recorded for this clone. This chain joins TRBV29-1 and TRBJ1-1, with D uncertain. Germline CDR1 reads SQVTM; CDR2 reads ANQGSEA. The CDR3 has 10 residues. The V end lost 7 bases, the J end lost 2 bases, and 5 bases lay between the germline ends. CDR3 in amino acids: CSGSNTEAFF. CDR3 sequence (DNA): TGCAGCGGCAGCAACACTGAAGCTTTCTTT.

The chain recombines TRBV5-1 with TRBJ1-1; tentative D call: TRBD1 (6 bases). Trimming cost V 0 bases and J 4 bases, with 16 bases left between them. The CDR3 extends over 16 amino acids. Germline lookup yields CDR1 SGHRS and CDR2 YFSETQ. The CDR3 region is CASSLARGTSGTEAFF. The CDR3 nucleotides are TGCGCCAGCAGCTTGGCCAGGGGTACCTCCGGCACTGAAGCTTTCTTT.